This T cell receptor (beta chain) was recorded in a study of T cell repertoires in cytomegalovirus infection. The CDR3 contains 16 residues. V shed 7 bases, J shed 3 bases, and the junction held 7 bases outside the gene matches. MiXCR, applied by TCRdb to the reads, yields one record per CDR3 protein. Seen here are a few hundred thousand distinct CDR3 sequences, under 45% observed once, and the top ten hold 40% to 60%. As concerns this clonotype: Its matching antigen is unknown.

The J gene is TRBJ1-3, the V gene TRBV12-3 or TRBV12-4, with TRBD1 matching over 12 bases. The input for sequencing was cultured PBMCs, taken from culture after CMV antigen stimulation. The TCR was taken from a human donor in good health (CMV status not recorded). Some clones in this sample may be carry-over from other donors' samples. This chain's CDR3 is CASNLGQGARGNTIYF. The CDR3, as DNA: TGTGCCAGCAATCTGGGACAGGGGGCTCGTGGAAACACCATATATTTT.